This T cell receptor (beta chain) was observed in a study of preoperative IRX-2 immunotherapy in early breast cancer. The CDR3 has 12 amino acids. From germline, CDR1 is MDHEN and CDR2 SYDVKM. V shed 7 bases and J shed 6 bases, with 10 bases lying between them. This table comes from immunoSEQ multiplex PCR, and its TCRdb copy is limited to in-frame clones, with some not included. The sample shows around 29,000 clones, approximately 83% of them seen only once. The treatment: preoperative locoregional IRX-2 cytokine immunotherapy. This specimen was taken from a patient treated with IRX-2 immunotherapy. This sequence was found in a human donor with breast cancer. The chain has TRBV28 and TRBJ1-5; tentative D call: TRBD1 (6 bases). CDR3 protein: CASISGVQPQHF. The DNA for the CDR3 is TGTGCCAGCATCTCAGGGGTTCAGCCCCAGCATTTT.